This T cell receptor (beta chain) was retrieved from a study of low-dose radiotherapy and immunotherapy resistance in tumors. Overall study: Cohort 1 was given 0.5 Gy per fraction every 2 weeks, for 6.5 Gy total. Cohort 2 patients were irradiated with 1 Gy every two weeks, reaching 13 Gy over 26 weeks. Patients received 300 mg of oral aspirin each day across four cycles, commencing on cycle 1 day 1.

Both TCRalpha and TCRbeta chains were reverse transcribed with V-gene-specific primers. TCRs underwent 20 PCR cycles of amplification with a constant-region primer and V-primer adapter. MiXCR, applied by TCRdb to the reads, yields one record per CDR3 protein. Seen here are around 100,000 distinct CDR3 sequences, less than 25% observed once, and the top ten hold over 4%. Germline V gene data show CDR1 as KGHSH and CDR2 as LQKENI. CDR3 size: 16 residues. V lost 3 bases and J lost 1; bases outside the gene matches: 7. Time point described: after trial treatment. Treatment reported: LDRT plus nivolumab, ipilimumab, low-dose cyclophosphamide and aspirin (RACIN trial). Solid tumors that lacked tumor-infiltrating lymphocytes and were advanced were present in eligible patients.

Sequences were derived from PBMCs, sampled after low-dose radiotherapy plus immunotherapy. The chain uses TRBV18 and TRBJ1-1, with TRBD1 matching 8 bases. The sequence was collected from a male donor with prostate cancer. The CDR3 reads CASSPLGQGPNTEAFF. CDR3 coding DNA: TGTGCCAGCTCACCTCTTGGACAGGGACCGAACACTGAAGCTTTCTTT.